Sequencing of this T cell receptor (beta chain) was carried out in a study of cytomegalovirus exposure and HLA in healthy donors. Findings and caveats of the study: Rare TCR sequences dominated, though some public TCRs recurred in many donors.

Trimming pared 0 bases from V and 0 bases from J, leaving 12 bases between. The CDR3 loop spans 17 amino acids. Germline loops: CDR1 LGHNA, CDR2 YSLEER. The PCR ran on 60 Vbeta and 13 Jbeta primers. Using immunoSEQ multiplex PCR, the repertoire was profiled, and TCRdb retains in-frame clones only, with some absent. The clone table shows approximately 30,000 clones, with the ten largest holding roughly 3.5%. On this clone itself: No antigen is known for it.

The chain uses TRBV4-3 and TRBJ2-1; D gene uncertain. The sequence derives from a middle-aged man in good health and CMV-seronegative. Specimen: PBMCs. The CDR3 spells CASSQDTLRSSYNEQFF. As DNA, the CDR3 is TGCGCCAGCAGCCAAGATACGCTCCGGAGCTCCTACAATGAGCAGTTCTTC.